The source of this T cell receptor beta chain is a study of T cells in Graves' hyperthyroidism and ophthalmopathy. Study overall: At initial diagnosis, before any treatment had begun, peripheral blood was obtained.

The CDR3 covers 13 residues. After removal of 1 base from V and 9 bases from J, the junction contained 4 bases not matched to a gene. From germline, CDR1 is LGHDT and CDR2 YNNKEL (reference sequence). Note on this clonotype: Antigen: not known.

Findings and limits, study-wide: Blood shared most expanded thyroid clonotypes above 0.001. Classification by a 13 V-J model distinguished ophthalmopathy from stable hyperthyroidism.

RNA transcripts were the template for amplifying TCR beta CDR3 regions. The TCR CDR3 was amplified in a first-round RT-PCR using the HTBI primer set. TCRdb recomputed calls from the multiplex PCR reads with MiXCR, one row per CDR3 protein. The sample has 450,000 to 600,000 distinct CDR3 sequences; around 20% are singletons. Sequences were obtained from blood. The V and J genes are TRBV3-1 and TRBJ2-5, with TRBD2 matching 8 bases. The receptor was derived from a man aged 35 to 55 with Graves' ophthalmopathy. The CDR3 here is CASSQGVAGSQYF. The CDR3 DNA reads as TGTGCCAGCAGCCAAGGGGTAGCGGGGTCCCAGTACTTC.